This note documents a single T cell receptor (beta chain) sequence. The sample comes from a study of T cells in Graves' hyperthyroidism and ophthalmopathy. Amplification of TCR beta CDR3 regions used RNA as the template. Researchers ran a first-round RT-PCR on the TCR CDR3 using the HTBI primer set. MiXCR was run by TCRdb on the multiplex PCR reads, yielding one entry per CDR3 protein. The sample yields hundreds of thousands of distinct CDR3 sequences, about 20% seen once. The origin of this receptor is a man between 25 and 39 years old with Graves' ophthalmopathy. Sample: blood.

CDR3 sequence (DNA): TGTGCCTGGCGGGGGGCCGAGGGGTACGAGCAGTACTTC. Amino acids: CAWRGAEGYEQYF. The V call is TRBV30, the J call TRBJ2-7, with a tentative D call TRBD2 (7 bases). Germline V lookup: CDR1 GTSNPN, CDR2 SVGIG (reference sequence). Trimming removed 5 bases at V and 4 bases at J, with 15 bases between. This CDR3 comprises 13 residues.